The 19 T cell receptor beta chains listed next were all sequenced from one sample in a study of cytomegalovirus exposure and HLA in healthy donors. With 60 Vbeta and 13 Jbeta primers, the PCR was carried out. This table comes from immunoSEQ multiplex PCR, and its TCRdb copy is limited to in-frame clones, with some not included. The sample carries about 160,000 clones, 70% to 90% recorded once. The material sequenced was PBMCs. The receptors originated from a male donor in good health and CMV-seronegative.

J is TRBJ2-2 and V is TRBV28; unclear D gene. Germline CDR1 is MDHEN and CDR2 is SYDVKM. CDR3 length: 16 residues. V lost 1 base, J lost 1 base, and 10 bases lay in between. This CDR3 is CASSLFRQMNTGELFF. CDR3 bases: TGTGCCAGCAGTTTATTCAGGCAAATGAACACCGGGGAGCTGTTTTTT.

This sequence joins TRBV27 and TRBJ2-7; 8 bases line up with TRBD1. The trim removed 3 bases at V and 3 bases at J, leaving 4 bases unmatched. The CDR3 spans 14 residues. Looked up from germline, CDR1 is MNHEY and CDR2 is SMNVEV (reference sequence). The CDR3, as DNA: TGTGCCAGCAGTTTCGGACAGGGACTCTACGAGCAGTACTTC. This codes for CASSFGQGLYEQYF.

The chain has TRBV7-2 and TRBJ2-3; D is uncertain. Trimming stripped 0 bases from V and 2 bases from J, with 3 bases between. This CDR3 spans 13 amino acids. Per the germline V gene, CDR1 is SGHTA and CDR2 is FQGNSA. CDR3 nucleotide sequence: TGTGCCAGCAGCTTAGCAGCCACAGATACGCAGTATTTT. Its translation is CASSLAATDTQYF.

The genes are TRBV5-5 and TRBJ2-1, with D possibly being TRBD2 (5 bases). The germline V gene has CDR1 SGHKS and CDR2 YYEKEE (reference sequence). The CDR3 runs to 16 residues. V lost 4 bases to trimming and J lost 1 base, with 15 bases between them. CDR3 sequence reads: CASSSTIPGSYNEQFF. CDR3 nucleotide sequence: TGTGCCAGCAGCAGCACGATCCCGGGGTCCTACAATGAGCAGTTCTTC. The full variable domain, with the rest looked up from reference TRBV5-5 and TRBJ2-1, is DAGVTQSPTHLIKTRGQQVTLRCSPISGHKSVSWYQQVLGQGPQFIFQYYEKEERGRGNFPDRFSARQFPNYSSELNVNALLLGDSALYLCASSSTIPGSYNEQFFGPGTRLTVL.

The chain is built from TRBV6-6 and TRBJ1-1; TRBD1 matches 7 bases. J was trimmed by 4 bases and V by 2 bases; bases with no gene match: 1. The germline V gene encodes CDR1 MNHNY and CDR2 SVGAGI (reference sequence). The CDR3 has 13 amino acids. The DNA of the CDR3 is TGTGCCAGCAGTTACAACAGGGGCACTGAAGCTTTCTTT. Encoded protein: CASSYNRGTEAFF.

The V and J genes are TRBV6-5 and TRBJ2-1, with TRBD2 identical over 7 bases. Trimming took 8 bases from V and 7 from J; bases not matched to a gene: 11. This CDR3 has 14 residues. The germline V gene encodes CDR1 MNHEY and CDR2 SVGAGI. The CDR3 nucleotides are TGTGCCAGCCGGGAGGCGGGGAGTGTAAATGAGCAGTTCTTC. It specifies CASREAGSVNEQFF.

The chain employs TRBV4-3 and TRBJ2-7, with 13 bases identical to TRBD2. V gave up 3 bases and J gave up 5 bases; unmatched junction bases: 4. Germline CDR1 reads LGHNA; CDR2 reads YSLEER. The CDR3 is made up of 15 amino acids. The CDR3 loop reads CASSQGTSGTNEQYF. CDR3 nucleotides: TGCGCCAGCAGCCAGGGGACTAGCGGGACCAACGAGCAGTACTTC.

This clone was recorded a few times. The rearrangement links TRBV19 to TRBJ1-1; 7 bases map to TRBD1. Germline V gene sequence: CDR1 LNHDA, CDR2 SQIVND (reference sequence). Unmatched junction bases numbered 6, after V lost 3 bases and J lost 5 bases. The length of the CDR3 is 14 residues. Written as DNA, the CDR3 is TGTGCCAGTAGTATGAGACAGGGTCAAACTGAAGCTTTCTTT. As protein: CASSMRQGQTEAFF.

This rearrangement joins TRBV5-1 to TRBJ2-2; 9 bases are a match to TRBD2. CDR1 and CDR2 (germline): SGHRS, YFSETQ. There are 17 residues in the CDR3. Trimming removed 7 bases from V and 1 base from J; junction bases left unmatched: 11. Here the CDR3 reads CASATGPAGGNTGELFF. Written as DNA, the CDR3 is TGCGCCAGCGCGACAGGGCCAGCGGGAGGGAACACCGGGGAGCTGTTTTTT.

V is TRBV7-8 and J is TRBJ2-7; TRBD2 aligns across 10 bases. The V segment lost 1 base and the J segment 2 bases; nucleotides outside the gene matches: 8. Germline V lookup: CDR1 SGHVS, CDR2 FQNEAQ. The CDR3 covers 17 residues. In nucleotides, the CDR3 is TGTGCCAGCAGCTTAGGTGTGGCTAGCGGGGGCACCTACGAGCAGTACTTC. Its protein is CASSLGVASGGTYEQYF.

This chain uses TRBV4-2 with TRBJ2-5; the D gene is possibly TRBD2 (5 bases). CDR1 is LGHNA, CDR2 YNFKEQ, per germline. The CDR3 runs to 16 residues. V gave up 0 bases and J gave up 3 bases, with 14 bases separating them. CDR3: CASSQDQGGAEETQYF. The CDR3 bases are TGTGCCAGCAGCCAAGATCAAGGAGGTGCGGAAGAGACCCAGTACTTC.

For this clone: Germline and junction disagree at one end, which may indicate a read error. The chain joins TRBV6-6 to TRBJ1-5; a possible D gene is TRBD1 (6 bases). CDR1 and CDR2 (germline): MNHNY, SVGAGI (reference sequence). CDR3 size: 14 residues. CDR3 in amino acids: CASSYGTPNRPQHF. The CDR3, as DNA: TGTGCCAGCAGTTATGGGACACCCAATCGGCCCCAGCATTTT.

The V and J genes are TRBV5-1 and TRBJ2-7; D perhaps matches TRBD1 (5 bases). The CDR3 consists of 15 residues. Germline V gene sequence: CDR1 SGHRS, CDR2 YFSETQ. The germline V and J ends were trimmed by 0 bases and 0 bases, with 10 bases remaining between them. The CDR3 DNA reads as TGCGCCAGCAGCTTGGTAAGGGGTAGCTCCTACGAGCAGTACTTC. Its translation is CASSLVRGSSYEQYF.

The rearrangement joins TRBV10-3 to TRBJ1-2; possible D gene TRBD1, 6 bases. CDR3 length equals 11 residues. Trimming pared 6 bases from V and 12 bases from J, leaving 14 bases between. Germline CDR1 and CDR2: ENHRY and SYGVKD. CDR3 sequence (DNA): TGTGCCATCAGCGTTACCGGGACACACACCTTC. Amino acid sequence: CAISVTGTHTF.

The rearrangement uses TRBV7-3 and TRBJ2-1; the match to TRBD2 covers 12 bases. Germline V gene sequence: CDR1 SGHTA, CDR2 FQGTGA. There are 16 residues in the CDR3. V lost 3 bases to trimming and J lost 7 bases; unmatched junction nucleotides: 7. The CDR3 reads CASSLTSGGPGNEQFF. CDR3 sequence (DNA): TGTGCCAGCAGCTTGACTAGCGGGGGCCCGGGTAATGAGCAGTTCTTC.

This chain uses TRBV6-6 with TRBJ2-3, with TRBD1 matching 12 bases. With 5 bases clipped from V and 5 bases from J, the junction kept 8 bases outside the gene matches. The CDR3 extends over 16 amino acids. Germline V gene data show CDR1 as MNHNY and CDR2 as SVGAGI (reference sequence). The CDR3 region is CASSQGGQGAGDTQYF. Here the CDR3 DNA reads TGTGCCAGCAGTCAAGGGGGACAGGGGGCGGGAGATACGCAGTATTTT.

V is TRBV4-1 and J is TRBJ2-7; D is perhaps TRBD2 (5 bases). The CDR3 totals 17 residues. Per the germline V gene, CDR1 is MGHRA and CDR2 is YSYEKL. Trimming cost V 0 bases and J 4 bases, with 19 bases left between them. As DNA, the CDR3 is TGCGCCAGCAGCCAAGATCCCACTAGTCAAGGGTTATACGAGCAGTACTTC. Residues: CASSQDPTSQGLYEQYF.

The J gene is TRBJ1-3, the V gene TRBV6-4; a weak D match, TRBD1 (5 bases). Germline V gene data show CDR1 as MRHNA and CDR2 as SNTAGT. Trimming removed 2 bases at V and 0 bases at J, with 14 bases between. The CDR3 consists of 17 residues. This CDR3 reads CASSDLPRGASGNTIYF. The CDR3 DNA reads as TGTGCCAGCAGTGACCTCCCTAGGGGCGCCTCTGGAAACACCATATATTTT.

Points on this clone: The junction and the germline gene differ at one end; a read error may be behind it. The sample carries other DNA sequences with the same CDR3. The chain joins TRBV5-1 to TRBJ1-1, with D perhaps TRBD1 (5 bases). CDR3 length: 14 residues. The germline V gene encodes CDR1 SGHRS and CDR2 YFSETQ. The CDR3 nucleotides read TGCGCCAGCAGCCTAGGACACACGAACACTGAAGCCTTCTTT. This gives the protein CASSLGHTNTEAFF.